The 5 T cell receptor beta chains reported below all come from one sample, sequenced in a study of blood T cell repertoires in COVID-19. Using immunoSEQ multiplex PCR, the repertoire was profiled, and TCRdb retains in-frame clones only, with some absent. There are approximately 220,000 clones in the sample; approximately 83% occur only once, and around 2.5% lies in the top ten. Input material: peripheral blood. These receptors came from a woman between 40 and 55 years old with active or convalescent COVID-19.

The chain carries TRBV7-3 and TRBJ1-5; D remains ambiguous. CDR3 size: 14 residues. V shed 1 base and J shed 5 bases, with 9 bases lying between them. Per germline, CDR1 SGHTA and CDR2 FQGTGA. CDR3 loop: CASSLNAGDQPQHF. For the CDR3, the DNA is TGTGCCAGCAGCTTAAATGCCGGGGATCAGCCCCAGCATTTT.

The rearrangement uses TRBV6-5 and TRBJ1-1; the match to TRBD1 covers 10 bases. The germline V gene encodes CDR1 MNHEY and CDR2 SVGAGI. With V trimmed by 6 bases and J by 3 bases, 7 bases remained unmatched. CDR3 length equals 15 residues. DNA of the CDR3: TGTGCCAGCAGAGGGCGGACAGGGGGGGACACTGAAGCTTTCTTT. Translating gives CASRGRTGGDTEAFF.

The chain links TRBV7-3 to TRBJ2-1; 11 positions match TRBD2. CDR1 and CDR2 from the germline V gene are SGHTA and FQGTGA. The length of the CDR3 is 21 residues. Trimming at V came to 2 bases and at J to 3 bases, leaving 18 bases not matched to a gene. The CDR3 sequence is CASSLLPSSGGINEGYNEQFF. CDR3 coding DNA: TGTGCCAGCAGCTTACTCCCCTCTAGCGGGGGGATTAACGAGGGCTACAATGAGCAGTTCTTC.

The rearrangement joins TRBV4-2 to TRBJ1-3; 7 bases align to TRBD1. This CDR3 contains 15 residues. Losses at the gene ends were 4 bases for V and 7 bases for J; bases not matched to a gene: 10. The germline gives CDR1 LGHNA, CDR2 YNFKEQ. CDR3 nucleotide sequence: TGTGCCAGCAGCCGAGAACAGGGGACCTCTAACACCATATATTTT. Translating it yields CASSREQGTSNTIYF.

The genes are TRBV11-3 and TRBJ1-2; D is undetermined. CDR3 length equals 14 residues. Trimming left V 5 bases short and J 4 bases short, with 14 bases between. Per the germline V gene, CDR1 is SGHNT and CDR2 is YENEEA. CDR3 bases: TGTGCCAGCAGCCAAGCAGGAAGCCGCTATGGCTACACCTTC. It is translated as CASSQAGSRYGYTF.